Listed below are T cell receptor beta chains from one sample, sequenced in a study of response to subunit inactivated influenza vaccine. From the RT-PCR reads, TCRdb called clonotypes with MiXCR, one entry per CDR3 protein. This sample has hundreds of thousands of distinct CDR3 sequences, with about a tenth found just once. Sequenced material: PBMCs from blood, taken roughly 46 days after vaccination. Receptor source: a man aged 45-65 years who received an inactivated influenza vaccine. The CDR3 runs from the conserved cysteine through the conserved F or W. Fields, in order: clone size, V gene, D gene, J gene, CDR3 protein, CDR3 DNA. A D gene is named only where the DNA matches it firmly. Not all rows give a size; the values are once, few, many and, for expanded clones, a class.

>few|TRBV28|.|TRBJ2-1
CASSFPSGQIYNEQFF
TGTGCCAGCAGTTTCCCCAGCGGCCAGATCTACAATGAGCAGTTCTTC
>many|TRBV20-1|.|TRBJ2-3
CSARDSQRNTDTQYF
TGCAGTGCTAGAGATAGTCAGAGGAACACAGATACGCAGTATTTT
>many|TRBV10-2|.|TRBJ1-5
CASRTGNQPQHF
TGCGCCAGTAGGACAGGCAATCAGCCCCAGCATTTT
>.|TRBV7-6|TRBD2|TRBJ2-1
CASSRSLAGLSYNEQFF
TGTGCCAGCAGCCGATCCCTAGCGGGTCTCTCCTACAATGAGCAGTTCTTC
>many|TRBV20-1|.|TRBJ2-7
CSARGLRRLSYEQYF
TGCAGTGCTAGAGGACTGAGAAGGCTCTCCTACGAGCAGTACTTC
>few|TRBV7-2|.|TRBJ1-5
CASSKTVNQPQHF
TGTGCCAGCAGCAAGACAGTGAATCAGCCCCAGCATTTT
>few|TRBV12-3/TRBV12-4|.|TRBJ1-4
CASRGTGHSNEKLFF
TGTGCCAGCAGAGGAACCGGACACTCTAATGAAAAACTGTTTTTT
>.|TRBV6-1|.|TRBJ1-1
CASSPGWNTEAFF
TGTGCCAGCAGTCCCGGCTGGAACACTGAAGCTTTCTTT
>many|TRBV12-3/TRBV12-4|.|TRBJ2-1
CASKRSGSGPYNEQFF
TGTGCCAGCAAACGCTCCGGTAGCGGACCCTACAATGAGCAGTTCTTC
>few|TRBV20-1|.|TRBJ2-7
CSARPSHLYEQYF
TGCAGTGCTAGGCCGAGCCACCTCTACGAGCAGTACTTC
>once|TRBV11-2|.|TRBJ2-6
CASRRNQGTPSGANVLTF
TGTGCCAGCAGAAGGAACCAGGGGACCCCTTCTGGGGCCAACGTCCTGACTTTC
>many|TRBV12-3/TRBV12-4|.|TRBJ2-1
CASSLRQVYNEQFF
TGTGCCAGCAGTTTAAGGCAGGTCTACAATGAGCAGTTCTTC
>many|TRBV10-3|.|TRBJ2-7
CAISDGFSYEQYF
TGTGCCATCAGTGACGGATTCTCCTACGAGCAGTACTTC
>.|TRBV27|TRBD1|TRBJ1-2
CASSLRGQAFFYGYTF
TGTGCCAGCAGTTTAAGGGGACAGGCGTTCTTCTATGGCTACACCTTC
>.|TRBV28|TRBD1|TRBJ2-1
CASSPGQALIMNEQFF
TGTGCCAGCAGTCCCGGACAGGCCCTTATAATGAATGAGCAGTTCTTC
>many|TRBV24-1|TRBD1|TRBJ1-2
CATSDTPGQGAYGYTF
TGTGCCACCAGTGATACACCGGGACAGGGGGCCTATGGCTACACCTTC
>.|TRBV6-1|TRBD2|TRBJ2-7
CASRRDTSGTYEQYF
TGTGCCAGCAGACGCGATACTAGCGGTACCTACGAGCAGTACTTC
>few|TRBV7-9|.|TRBJ1-2
CASMASRNYGYTF
TGTGCCAGCATGGCGAGCAGGAACTATGGCTACACCTTC
>.|TRBV28|TRBD2|TRBJ2-5
CASTAGGGYQETQYF
TGTGCCAGCACCGCCGGCGGGGGGTACCAAGAGACCCAGTACTTC
>few|TRBV4-2|TRBD2|TRBJ2-3
CASSQSSGGYTDTQYF
TGTGCCAGCAGCCAATCAAGCGGGGGATACACAGATACGCAGTATTTT
>.|TRBV5-6|.|TRBJ2-7
CASSGGPSEEQYF
TGTGCCAGCAGCGGGGGACCCTCGGAGGAGCAGTACTTC
>many|TRBV10-3|TRBD2|TRBJ2-7
CAISDAASGYEQYF
TGTGCCATCAGTGACGCGGCTAGCGGGTACGAGCAGTACTTC
>.|TRBV20-1|.|TRBJ2-2
CSAKPGSITGELFF
TGCAGTGCGAAGCCGGGATCCATCACCGGGGAGCTGTTTTTT
>many|TRBV7-2|.|TRBJ2-5
CASSPDRYMETQYF
TGTGCCAGCAGCCCTGACAGATATATGGAGACCCAGTACTTC
>few|TRBV27|TRBD2|TRBJ2-1
CASTQGPGRVLNEQFF
TGTGCCAGCACCCAAGGTCCCGGGAGGGTCTTAAATGAGCAGTTCTTC
>many|TRBV6-5|TRBD1|TRBJ1-1
CASSYSRDRDRSNTEAFF
TGTGCCAGCAGTTACTCCCGAGACAGGGACCGGTCGAACACTGAAGCTTTCTTT
>many|TRBV7-2|.|TRBJ2-3
CASSPATTGDTQYF
TGTGCCAGCAGCCCAGCTACCACGGGAGATACGCAGTATTTT
>few|TRBV28|TRBD1|TRBJ2-7
CAVRNRGQVNEQYF
TGTGCCGTCCGAAACAGGGGGCAAGTGAACGAGCAGTACTTC
>.|TRBV7-2|TRBD2|TRBJ2-1
CASSLARTRISYNEQFF
TGTGCCAGCAGCTTAGCGCGGACTAGAATCTCCTACAATGAGCAGTTCTTC
>.|TRBV5-1|TRBD1|TRBJ1-1
CASSLGTGAGTEAFF
TGCGCCAGCAGCTTGGGGACAGGGGCGGGCACTGAAGCTTTCTTT
>few|TRBV20-1|.|TRBJ1-2
CSAKETVNYGYTF
TGCAGTGCTAAAGAGACGGTCAACTATGGCTACACCTTC
>.|TRBV5-1|.|TRBJ2-7
CASSLAPHSPSLLSSYEQYF
TGCGCCAGCAGCTTGGCCCCGCACAGCCCTTCTCTCTTGAGCTCCTACGAGCAGTACTTC
>.|TRBV2|.|TRBJ2-7
CASSELGQSYEQYF
TGTGCCAGCAGTGAACTGGGACAAAGCTACGAGCAGTACTTC
>.|TRBV27|.|TRBJ2-3
CASSFLPTDTQYF
TGTGCCAGCAGTTTCCTTCCCACAGATACGCAGTATTTT
>few|TRBV7-2|.|TRBJ2-5
CASSLVQGRQETQYF
TGTGCCAGCAGCTTAGTTCAGGGACGACAAGAGACCCAGTACTTC
>few|TRBV4-2|TRBD1|TRBJ2-1
CASSQRRDRAVYNEQFF
TGTGCCAGCAGCCAGCGCCGGGACAGGGCAGTGTACAATGAGCAGTTCTTC
>many|TRBV5-1|TRBD1|TRBJ1-1
CASNMGQGTEAFF
TGCGCCAGCAATATGGGACAGGGCACTGAAGCTTTCTTT
>many|TRBV20-1|TRBD1|TRBJ2-1
CSARVGTAYNEQFF
TGCAGTGCTAGAGTGGGGACAGCATACAATGAGCAGTTCTTC
>.|TRBV12-3/TRBV12-4|.|TRBJ2-1
CASSPTGGAFRNNEQFF
TGTGCCAGCAGCCCAACTGGGGGGGCGTTTAGGAACAATGAGCAGTTCTTC
>.|TRBV7-9|TRBD1|TRBJ2-1
CASSRGQGGITEQFF
TGTGCCAGCAGCCGGGGACAGGGAGGGATCACTGAGCAGTTCTTC
>many|TRBV6-1|.|TRBJ2-7
CASSEYGTYEQYF
TGTGCCAGCAGTGAATACGGGACCTACGAGCAGTACTTC
>.|TRBV10-3|TRBD2|TRBJ2-7
CAISESQASGMYEQYF
TGTGCCATCAGTGAGTCCCAGGCTAGCGGGATGTACGAGCAGTACTTC
>few|TRBV2|TRBD2|TRBJ2-7
CASNYPSGTSRDEQYF
TGTGCCAGCAACTACCCCAGCGGGACTAGTCGCGACGAGCAGTACTTC
>.|TRBV4-3|.|TRBJ2-3
CASSQAPGPGTDTQYF
TGCGCCAGCAGCCAAGCACCAGGCCCGGGCACAGATACGCAGTATTTT
>.|TRBV20-1|TRBD2|TRBJ2-1
CSAISGSRYNEQFF
TGCAGTGCCATTAGCGGGAGCCGCTACAATGAGCAGTTCTTC
>.|TRBV4-3|.|TRBJ2-7
CASSQGGWGDEQYF
TGCGCCAGCAGCCAAGGGGGTTGGGGGGACGAGCAGTACTTC
>.|TRBV28|TRBD1|TRBJ2-1
CASSLVGRGLVNEQFF
TGTGCCAGCAGTTTAGTGGGCAGGGGGCTGGTGAATGAGCAGTTCTTC
>few|TRBV5-1|.|TRBJ2-2
CASRMSGYTGELFF
TGCGCCAGCAGAATGAGCGGTTACACCGGGGAGCTGTTTTTT
>many|TRBV5-4|.|TRBJ2-1
CASSPTRSGLNNEQFF
TGTGCCAGCAGCCCTACACGGAGCGGGCTTAACAATGAGCAGTTCTTC
>.|TRBV6-5|.|TRBJ2-1
CASSYGPPRHDEQFF
TGTGCCAGCAGTTACGGACCCCCTCGACACGATGAGCAGTTCTTC
>many|TRBV7-2|.|TRBJ1-1
CASSLMVARTEAFF
TGTGCCAGCAGCTTGATGGTGGCTCGGACTGAAGCTTTCTTT
>few|TRBV20-1|.|TRBJ2-1
CRPAGQRDNEQFF
TGCAGGCCCGCAGGACAGCGTGACAATGAGCAGTTCTTC
>.|TRBV12-3/TRBV12-4|.|TRBJ2-7
CASKKNVAYEQYF
TGTGCCAGCAAGAAAAATGTGGCCTACGAGCAGTACTTC
>few|TRBV5-1|.|TRBJ2-2
CASSLLTGNTGELFF
TGCGCCAGCAGCTTATTGACAGGGAACACCGGGGAGCTGTTTTTT
>few|TRBV6-1|.|TRBJ1-2
CASIKGGGGEYGYTF
TGTGCCAGCATCAAAGGGGGTGGTGGCGAATATGGCTACACCTTC